The 26 T cell receptor beta chains reported below all come from one sample, sequenced in a study of blood T cells in healthy people across ages. The use of a sample-barcoded 5' primer and a J-beta primer mix characterized a second PCR of 7 to 11 cycles. TCRdb independently ran MiXCR on the 5' RACE reads; one entry per CDR3 protein. Among about 780,000 distinct CDR3 sequences listed, about 45% were seen once. Sequenced material: blood. The receptors stem from a man aged 80 or over in good health.

V usage is TRBV5-1 and J usage is TRBJ2-3; 8 nucleotides agree with TRBD1. The V segment lost 2 bases and the J segment 0 bases; nucleotides outside the gene matches: 5. Germline CDR1 SGHRS, CDR2 YFSETQ. The CDR3 consists of 16 residues. CDR3 nucleotides: TGCGCCAGCAGCTTACAGGGGGACTCTAGCACAGATACGCAGTATTTT. As protein: CASSLQGDSSTDTQYF.

This clonotype was picked up a small number of times. The CDR3 nucleotides read TGCGCCAGCAGCCAACGACTAGATGAGCAGTTCTTC. This codes for CASSQRLDEQFF. The V gene is TRBV4-1, the J gene TRBJ2-1, with D possibly TRBD2 on 6 matching bases. Per the germline V gene, CDR1 is MGHRA and CDR2 is YSYEKL. With 2 bases removed from V and 8 bases from J, the gap between germline ends came to 7 bases. The CDR3 loop spans 12 amino acids.

This clonotype was observed once. V and J are TRBV10-3 and TRBJ2-3, with 10 bases aligning to TRBD2. The CDR3 consists of 16 residues. V lost 0 bases and J lost 6; bases outside the gene matches: 6. Germline V lookup: CDR1 ENHRY, CDR2 SYGVKD. CDR3 bases: TGTGCCATCAGTGAGTCCCAGCGGGGGGGCCTCGATACGCAGTATTTT. Translated, it gives CAISESQRGGLDTQYF.

This chain connects TRBV6-1 to TRBJ2-7; tentatively, D is TRBD2 (5 bases). From germline, CDR1 is MNHNS and CDR2 SASEGT. The CDR3 extends over 17 amino acids. V was shortened by 1 base and J by 1 base, with 17 bases between the two germline ends. In DNA form, the CDR3 reads TGTGCCAGCAGTGAAGGGGGTGGAGGCTGGAGGTCCTACGAGCAGTACTTC. Protein product: CASSEGGGGWRSYEQYF.

At least ten counts were recorded for this clonotype. The chain recombines TRBV4-2 with TRBJ2-1; D not resolved. The germline V gene has CDR1 LGHNA and CDR2 YNFKEQ. Trimming pared 4 bases from V and 0 bases from J, leaving 10 bases between. There are 15 residues in the CDR3. Written as DNA, the CDR3 is TGTGCCAGCAGCCTCTTTGCTAGCTCCTACAATGAGCAGTTCTTC. Its protein is CASSLFASSYNEQFF.

The chain uses TRBV6-5 and TRBJ1-2; D gene ambiguous. CDR1 and CDR2 from the germline V gene are MNHEY and SVGAGI. The CDR3 has 13 amino acids. V dropped 10 bases and J dropped 0 bases, with 12 bases sitting between them. Here the CDR3 DNA reads TGTGCCACCCGAGGGAATGCTAACTATGGCTACACCTTC. It specifies CATRGNANYGYTF.

The chain is built from TRBV28 and TRBJ2-6, with 9 bases that match TRBD1. Unmatched junction bases numbered 8, after V lost 4 bases and J lost 1 base. The CDR3 covers 18 residues. Per germline, CDR1 MDHEN and CDR2 SYDVKM. In DNA form, the CDR3 reads TGTGCCAGCAGTTCCCCCGGACAGGGGAGGTCTGGGGCCAACGTCCTGACTTTC. This codes for CASSSPGQGRSGANVLTF.

This clonotype has more than one count but fewer than ten. The chain has TRBV7-2 and TRBJ2-3; D unclear. This CDR3 is 12 amino acids long. The V end was cut by 5 bases, the J end by 5 bases, with 8 bases between. The germline V gene has CDR1 SGHTA and CDR2 FQGNSA. The CDR3 sequence: CASSLGVDTQYF. The CDR3, as DNA: TGTGCCAGCAGCCTTGGAGTAGATACGCAGTATTTT.

The gene calls are TRBV5-1 and TRBJ2-3; 15 bases agree with TRBD2. This CDR3 has 16 residues. The germline V gene has CDR1 SGHRS and CDR2 YFSETQ. The V gene end was trimmed by 4 bases and the J gene end by 7 bases; junction bases not matched to a gene: 7. Here the CDR3 reads CASSRTSGRALHTQYF. The CDR3 DNA sequence: TGCGCCAGCAGCCGGACTAGCGGGAGGGCCCTCCATACGCAGTATTTT.

V gene TRBV5-1 combines with J gene TRBJ2-7; 8 bases map to TRBD1. CDR3 size: 14 residues. From germline, CDR1 is SGHRS and CDR2 YFSETQ. Unmatched junction bases numbered 11, after V lost 0 bases and J lost 12 bases. DNA of the CDR3: TGCGCCAGCAGCTTGGCTCGGCAAGGGGACAGGCCGTACTTC. Amino acid sequence: CASSLARQGDRPYF.

The chain is built from TRBV30 and TRBJ2-1, with 7 nucleotides matching TRBD1. This CDR3 has 15 amino acids. Per the germline V gene, CDR1 is GTSNPN and CDR2 is SVGIG (reference sequence). With 3 bases clipped from V and 4 bases from J, the junction kept 9 bases outside the gene matches. CDR3 sequence: CAWSDDRVPYNEQFF. In nucleotides, the CDR3 is TGTGCCTGGAGCGACGACAGGGTGCCGTACAATGAGCAGTTCTTC.

The J gene is TRBJ2-3, the V gene TRBV20-1; the D gene is possibly TRBD2 (6 bases). The CDR3 contains 15 residues. Looked up from germline, CDR1 is DFQATT and CDR2 is SNEGSKA (reference sequence). Trimming took off 7 bases at V and 2 bases at J, with 19 bases between the two ends. The DNA for the CDR3 is TGCAGTGTCGGGCCCGGGGGAACTTACACAGATACGCAGTATTTT. It translates to CSVGPGGTYTDTQYF.

This clonotype was seen a handful of times. CDR3 amino acids: CASSKGSSDFYNEQFF. The CDR3 DNA reads as TGTGCCAGCAGCAAGGGGTCGTCTGATTTCTACAATGAGCAGTTCTTC. This chain uses TRBV21-1 with TRBJ2-1. TRBV21-1 is a pseudogene segment. The CDR3 spans 16 residues.

The V call is TRBV12-3 or TRBV12-4, the J call TRBJ2-1, with unresolved D. Trimming left V 5 bases short and J 6 bases short, with 17 bases between. This CDR3 spans 15 amino acids. The CDR3 DNA follows: TGTGCCAGCAGTCAAGGATTAGCAGAAGCCAATGAGCAGTTCTTC. Amino acid sequence: CASSQGLAEANEQFF.

In its sample, this clonotype was seen a few times. The chain links TRBV11-2 to TRBJ2-1; 10 bases are shared with TRBD2. This CDR3 comprises 16 residues. V lost 2 bases, J lost 9 bases, and 10 bases stayed unmatched. Germline CDR1 is SGHAT and CDR2 is FQNNGV. CDR3 DNA: TGTGCCAGCAGCTTAATCCGGCTAGCGGGAGCTGGTGAGCAGTTCTTC. Translated: CASSLIRLAGAGEQFF. The variable domain in full, with the rest retrieved from reference TRBV11-2 and TRBJ2-1, is EAGVAQSPRYKIIEKRQSVAFWCNPISGHATLYWYQQILGQGPKLLIQFQNNGVVDDSQLPKDRFSAERLKGVDSTLKIQPAKLEDSAVYLCASSLIRLAGAGEQFFGPGTRLTVL.

This clonotype turned up a few times. This chain joins TRBV7-2 and TRBJ1-5; possibly TRBD1 for D (6 bases). V was cut by 3 bases and J by 2 bases, with 11 bases left in between. This CDR3 has 15 amino acids. Germline V gene lookup returns CDR1 SGHTA and CDR2 FQGNSA. The CDR3 loop is CASSFSGQRNQPQHF. DNA of the CDR3: TGTGCCAGCAGCTTTTCTGGACAGCGCAATCAGCCCCAGCATTTT.

V usage is TRBV12-3 or TRBV12-4 and J usage is TRBJ2-6; D is ambiguous. CDR3 length: 16 residues. Between the trimmed V and J ends, which lost 5 bases and 0 bases, there was a span of 11 bases. CDR3 residues: CASSPSSNSGANVLTF. CDR3 bases: TGTGCCAGCAGTCCCTCCTCTAACTCTGGGGCCAACGTCCTGACTTTC.

The chain recombines TRBV4-2 with TRBJ2-1; D not certain. Germline loops: CDR1 LGHNA, CDR2 YNFKEQ. This CDR3 spans 14 amino acids. Trimming stripped 0 bases from V and 5 bases from J, with 8 bases between. The DNA for the CDR3 is TGTGCCAGCAGCCAAGATCGGGCTAACAATGAGCAGTTCTTC. This sequence encodes CASSQDRANNEQFF.

V and J are TRBV6-6 and TRBJ1-2, with 7 bases aligning to TRBD1. The junction had 3 bases not matched to a gene; V was cut back by 5 bases and J by 3 bases. The germline V gene has CDR1 MNHNY and CDR2 SVGAGI (reference sequence). CDR3 length equals 13 residues. The CDR3 here is CASSTRGDYGYTF. The DNA of the CDR3 is TGTGCCAGCAGTACCAGGGGGGACTATGGCTACACCTTC.

The chain is built from TRBV29-1 and TRBJ2-5; 9 nucleotides agree with TRBD1. This CDR3 comprises 13 residues. With 4 bases clipped from V and 3 bases from J, the junction kept 3 bases outside the gene matches. Germline V lookup: CDR1 SQVTM, CDR2 ANQGSEA. The CDR3 sequence is CSVAWTGEETQYF. The CDR3, as DNA: TGCAGCGTTGCGTGGACAGGGGAAGAGACCCAGTACTTC. Complete variable domain (other parts from reference TRBV29-1 and TRBJ2-5): SAVISQKPSRDICQRGTSLTIQCQVDSQVTMMFWYRQQPGQSLTLIATANQGSEATYESGFVIDKFPISRPNLTFSTLTVSNMSPEDSSIYLCSVAWTGEETQYFGPGTRLLVL.

V gene TRBV9 combines with J gene TRBJ1-2, with TRBD1 as a possible D gene (6 bases). Germline-derived CDR1 and CDR2 are SGDLS and YYNGEE. The CDR3 sequence is 14 residues long. Trimming removed 5 bases at V and 0 bases at J, with 11 bases between. CDR3 in DNA: TGTGCCAGCAGGAGGGACATAGCTAACTATGGCTACACCTTC. It encodes CASRRDIANYGYTF. The variable domain in full, with the rest retrieved from reference TRBV9 and TRBJ1-2, is DSGVTQTPKHLITATGQRVTLRCSPRSGDLSVYWYQQSLDQGLQFLIQYYNGEERAKGNILERFSAQQFPDLHSELNLSSLELGDSALYFCASRRDIANYGYTFGSGTRLTVV.

The chain has TRBV20-1 and TRBJ2-5; the match to TRBD2 covers 10 bases. CDR1 and CDR2 (germline): DFQATT, SNEGSKA (reference sequence). CDR3 size: 15 residues. Trimming cost V 5 bases and J 1 base; bases outside gene matches: 7. The CDR3 DNA reads TGCAGTGCTCAGATAGCTAGCGGGGGCCAAGAGACCCAGTACTTC. This gives the protein CSAQIASGGQETQYF.

This clonotype occurred a few times. The CDR3 DNA sequence: TGTGCCAGCTCACCACAGGAATCCTACGAGCAGTACTTC. The encoded protein is CASSPQESYEQYF. The gene calls are TRBV18 and TRBJ2-7; no firm D call. V lost 1 base and J lost 1, with 5 bases in between. The germline gives CDR1 KGHSH, CDR2 LQKENI. The CDR3 length is 13 residues.

The chain employs TRBV4-2 and TRBJ2-7, with D maybe TRBD2 (6 bases). V was cut by 4 bases and J by 2 bases, with 12 bases left in between. CDR1 is LGHNA and CDR2 is YNFKEQ in the germline V gene. The CDR3 has 14 amino acids. CDR3 sequence reads: CASSREVEAYEQYF. The CDR3 nucleotides read TGTGCCAGCAGCCGGGAGGTGGAAGCCTACGAGCAGTACTTC.

This clonotype was counted at least ten times. This sequence joins TRBV20-1 and TRBJ2-7; 7 bases are a match to TRBD1. Germline CDR1 and CDR2: DFQATT and SNEGSKA (reference sequence). CDR3 length: 14 residues. J gave up 2 bases and V 6 bases, and 10 bases lay outside the gene matches. The CDR3 protein is CSALRQGIPYEQYF. Written as DNA, the CDR3 is TGCAGTGCCCTAAGACAGGGCATTCCCTACGAGCAGTACTTC.

The genes are TRBV7-2 and TRBJ2-5; possibly TRBD2 for D (6 bases). Trimming pared 6 bases from V and 0 bases from J, leaving 14 bases between. Germline loops: CDR1 SGHTA, CDR2 FQGNSA. The CDR3 is 15 residues long. CDR3 nucleotide sequence: TGTGCCAGCAGTACCGTCCGGGGGTACCAAGAGACCCAGTACTTC. Translation gives CASSTVRGYQETQYF.